A selection of T cell receptor beta chains follows, all from one sample in a study of CD8 T cells in ankylosing spondylitis. TCRdb re-derived calls from the 5' RACE reads in MiXCR, one entry per CDR3 protein. The sample lists 90,000 to 100,000 distinct CDR3 sequences, 8% to 10% seen once, with approximately 9.9% in the top ten. Material for sequencing was blood, either unsorted or a sorted T cell fraction (not recorded which). These receptors were collected from a male donor with ankylosing spondylitis or in good health (not recorded which). The CDR3 runs from the conserved cysteine through the conserved F or W. The order of the fields is V gene, J gene, CDR3 protein.

TRBV7-8	TRBJ1-5	CASSLAADGVGNQPQHF
TRBV19	TRBJ2-3	CASSATTDTQYF
TRBV5-1	TRBJ2-1	CASSFAELLNEQFF
TRBV4-1	TRBJ2-7	CASSRSTQALDEQYF
TRBV13	TRBJ2-7	CASSFRGEQYF
TRBV7-6	TRBJ2-3	CASSLAPGEADTQYF
TRBV6-2/TRBV6-3	TRBJ1-1	CASSYRFRRAFF
TRBV14	TRBJ2-7	CASSLYRDSYEQYF
TRBV3-1	TRBJ1-3	CASSQDARGNTIYF
TRBV6-2/TRBV6-3	TRBJ1-5	CASSTRQARGTRNQPQHF